The 7 T cell receptor beta chains below come from one sample, sequenced in a study of response to subunit inactivated influenza vaccine. TCRdb reprocessed the RT-PCR reads with MiXCR, giving one entry per CDR3 protein. This repertoire shows some 850,000 distinct CDR3 sequences, under 20% found once; its top ten account for approximately 11%. The sequencing here drew on PBMCs from blood, taken about 5 days after vaccination. These receptors were obtained from a man over 45 who received an inactivated influenza vaccine.

The chain has TRBV7-9 and TRBJ2-5, with 9 bases fitting TRBD1. V dropped 6 bases and J dropped 0; count of bases not matched to a gene: 8. This CDR3 is 16 amino acids long. Germline V gene sequence: CDR1 SEHNR, CDR2 FQNEAQ (reference sequence). CDR3 sequence: CASRPGTGIYQETQYF. In DNA form, the CDR3 reads TGTGCCAGCAGACCCGGGACAGGGATTTACCAAGAGACCCAGTACTTC. The complete variable domain, with remaining parts taken from reference TRBV7-9 and TRBJ2-5, reads DTGVSQNPRHKITKRGQNVTFRCDPISEHNRLYWYRQTLGQGPEFLTYFQNEAQLEKSRLLSDRFSAERPKGSFSTLEIQRTEQGDSAMYLCASRPGTGIYQETQYFGPGTRLLVL.

The rearrangement uses TRBV7-2 and TRBJ2-7; no clear D gene. Germline CDR1 is SGHTA and CDR2 is FQGNSA. CDR3 size: 15 residues. Trimming cost V 2 bases and J 3 bases, with 14 bases left between them. CDR3 coding DNA: TGTGCCAGCAGCTTAAGGGCCGAGACCTACTACGAGCAGTACTTC. Translated, it gives CASSLRAETYYEQYF.

J is TRBJ1-4 and V is TRBV28; D might be TRBD1 (6 bases). With 3 bases removed from V and 8 bases from J, the gap between germline ends came to 13 bases. The length of the CDR3 is 14 residues. The germline CDR1 and CDR2 sequences are MDHEN and SYDVKM. The CDR3: CASSLQGRWEKLFF. The DNA for the CDR3 is TGTGCCAGCAGTTTGCAGGGGCGCTGGGAAAAACTGTTTTTT.

This clonotype was counted a few times. The chain uses TRBV7-2 and TRBJ2-7; tentatively, D is TRBD1 or TRBD2 (6 bases each). The V gene's germline CDR1 is SGHTA and CDR2 FQGNSA. The CDR3 extends over 14 amino acids. Trimming removed 0 bases from V and 4 bases from J, with 10 bases in between. In DNA form, the CDR3 reads TGTGCCAGCAGCTTAGCCCGGGGGCGGTACGAGCAGTACTTC. Protein product: CASSLARGRYEQYF.

A few counts support this clonotype. CDR3 nucleotide sequence: TGTGCCACCAGTGACCCCGGACAGCCCGACGATTTATATACGCAGTATTTT. As protein: CATSDPGQPDDLYTQYF. This sequence joins TRBV24-1 and TRBJ2-3; weak D call: TRBD1 (6 bases). Germline V CDR1 and CDR2: KGHDR, SFDVKD. This CDR3 is built from 17 residues. Trimming removed 4 bases from V and 7 bases from J, with 23 bases in between.

The sample holds a few counts of this clonotype. This chain uses TRBV6-5 with TRBJ2-1; D is ambiguous. In germline, CDR1 is MNHEY, CDR2 SVGAGI. V was pared by 7 bases and J by 7 bases, with 8 bases between. The CDR3 sequence is 11 residues long. The DNA for the CDR3 is TGTGCCAGCAATTTGGGGAATGAGCAGTTCTTC. Protein sequence: CASNLGNEQFF.

The rearrangement joins TRBV5-6 to TRBJ2-7; the match to TRBD1 covers 9 bases. V lost 5 bases, J lost 7 bases, and 10 bases stayed unmatched. CDR1 and CDR2 from the germline V gene are SGHDT and YYEEEE. The CDR3 extends over 14 amino acids. The DNA of the CDR3 is TGTGCCAGCAGTTCCGGGACAGGGACGCATGAGCAGTACTTC. It codes for CASSSGTGTHEQYF. Together with reference TRBV5-6 and TRBJ2-7, the CDR3 gives the full variable domain: DAGVTQSPTHLIKTRGQQVTLRCSPKSGHDTVSWYQQALGQGPQFIFQYYEEEERQRGNFPDRFSGHQFPNYSSELNVNALLLGDSALYLCASSSGTGTHEQYFGPGTRLTVT.